This T cell receptor (beta chain) was sequenced during a study of shared clonotypes between healthy human individuals. Points from the study as a whole: Non-shared clonotypes had lower generation probabilities than clonotypes shared by all four sorted-subset donors.

Data came from immunoSEQ multiplex PCR; TCRdb stores just in-frame clones and leaves some out. This sample has more than 2,000,000 clones, with more than 85% found just once. The germline gives CDR1 GTSNPN, CDR2 SVGIG (reference sequence). Trimming removed 3 bases from V and 4 bases from J, with 19 bases in between. The CDR3 contains 15 residues. Remarks on this clone: The antigen remains unidentified.

Sequenced material: naive CD4+ T cells from PBMCs. Subset specified: CD45RA+ positively selected. The chain uses TRBV30 and TRBJ2-7, with D possibly TRBD2 on 6 matching bases. The receptor's source is a man aged 18 to 30 in good health. Some clones in this sample may be carry-over from other donors' samples. As DNA, the CDR3 is TGTGCCTGGAGCGGGCGGGACTTATCAACTTACGAGCAGTACTTC. Translated, it gives CAWSGRDLSTYEQYF.